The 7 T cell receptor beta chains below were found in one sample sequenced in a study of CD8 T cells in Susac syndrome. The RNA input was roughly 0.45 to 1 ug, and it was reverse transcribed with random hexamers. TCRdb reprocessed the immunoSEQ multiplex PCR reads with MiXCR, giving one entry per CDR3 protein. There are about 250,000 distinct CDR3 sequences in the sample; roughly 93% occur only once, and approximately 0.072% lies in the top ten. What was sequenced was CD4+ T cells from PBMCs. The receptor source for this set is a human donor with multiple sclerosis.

Here the CDR3 DNA reads TGTGCCAGCAGCTTCCGGGACCTGAGCTCCTACGAGCAGTACTTC. It yields the protein CASSFRDLSSYEQYF. The V and J genes are TRBV13 and TRBJ2-7; perhaps D is TRBD1 or TRBD2 (5 bases each). Trimming cost V 3 bases and J 0 bases, with 12 bases left between them. The V gene's germline CDR1 is PRHDT and CDR2 FYEKMQ (reference sequence). The CDR3 has 15 amino acids.

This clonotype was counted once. The DNA of the CDR3 is TGTGCCAGCAGCCACCTTACACAGGCCAAAAACATTCAGTACTTC. It codes for CASSHLTQAKNIQYF. The chain joins TRBV6-5 to TRBJ2-4, with no clear D. V was trimmed by 6 bases and J by 1 base, leaving 13 bases between them. The germline CDR1 and CDR2 sequences are MNHEY and SVGAGI. The CDR3 has 15 amino acids.

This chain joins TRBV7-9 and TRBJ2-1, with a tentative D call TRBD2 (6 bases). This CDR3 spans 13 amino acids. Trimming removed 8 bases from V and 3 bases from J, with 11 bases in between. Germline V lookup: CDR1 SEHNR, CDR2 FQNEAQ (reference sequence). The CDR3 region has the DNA TGTGCCAGCGGCGGGGACCGCTACAATGAGCAGTTCTTC. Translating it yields CASGGDRYNEQFF.

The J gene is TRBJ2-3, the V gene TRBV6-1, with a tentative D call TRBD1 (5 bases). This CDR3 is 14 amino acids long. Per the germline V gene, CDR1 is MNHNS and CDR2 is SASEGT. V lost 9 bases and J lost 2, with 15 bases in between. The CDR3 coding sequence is TGTGCCAGTAGACGACAGATGTACACAGATACGCAGTATTTT. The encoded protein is CASRRQMYTDTQYF.

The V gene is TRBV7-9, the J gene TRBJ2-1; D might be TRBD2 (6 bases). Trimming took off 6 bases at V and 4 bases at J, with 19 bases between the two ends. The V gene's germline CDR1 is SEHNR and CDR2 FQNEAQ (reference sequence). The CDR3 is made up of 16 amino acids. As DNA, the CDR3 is TGTGCCAGCAGTTACCTACTAGCTCCCAGGTACAATGAGCAGTTCTTC. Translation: CASSYLLAPRYNEQFF. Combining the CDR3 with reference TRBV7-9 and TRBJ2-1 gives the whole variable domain DTGVSQNPRHKITKRGQNVTFRCDPISEHNRLYWYRQTLGQGPEFLTYFQNEAQLEKSRLLSDRFSAERPKGSFSTLEIQRTEQGDSAMYLCASSYLLAPRYNEQFFGPGTRLTVL.

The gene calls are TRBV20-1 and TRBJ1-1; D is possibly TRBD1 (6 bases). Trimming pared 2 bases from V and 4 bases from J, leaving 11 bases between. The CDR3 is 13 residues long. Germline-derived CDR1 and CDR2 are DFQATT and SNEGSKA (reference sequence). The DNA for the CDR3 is TGCAGTGCTAGACAAGGGGGTGGCACTGAAGCTTTCTTT. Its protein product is CSARQGGGTEAFF.

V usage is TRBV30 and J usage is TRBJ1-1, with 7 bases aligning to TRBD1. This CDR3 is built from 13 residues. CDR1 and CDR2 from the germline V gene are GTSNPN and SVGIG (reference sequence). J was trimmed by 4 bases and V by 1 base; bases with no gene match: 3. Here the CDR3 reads CAWSDNRGTEAFF. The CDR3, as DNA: TGTGCCTGGAGTGACAACAGGGGCACTGAAGCTTTCTTT.